The 3 T cell receptor beta chains below were found in one sample sequenced in a study of shared clonotypes between healthy human individuals. The data were produced by immunoSEQ multiplex PCR, yet TCRdb's version contains in-frame clones alone and is incomplete. Here the sample spans 2 million to 2.5 million clones, under 95% being singletons. Cells designated naive CD8 were CD45RO-negative and were positively selected for CCR7, with terminally differentiated effector memory CD45RA+ cells excluded. The sequencing input was naive CD8+ T cells from PBMCs. All receptors come from a man between 18 and 29 years old in good health. Some clones in this sample may be carry-over from other donors' samples.

The chain combines TRBV27 with TRBJ2-1; D call uncertain. V shed 0 bases and J shed 5 bases, with 17 bases lying between them. CDR3 length: 17 amino acids. CDR1 and CDR2 from the germline V gene are MNHEY and SMNVEV (reference sequence). The CDR3 protein is CASSLSRGDAVDNEQFF. DNA of the CDR3: TGTGCCAGCAGTTTATCGAGAGGCGATGCCGTGGACAATGAGCAGTTCTTC.

To note about this clone: Within the sample, other DNA sequences also encode this same CDR3. This sequence joins TRBV7-8 and TRBJ1-2; D is unclear. The CDR3 totals 11 residues. Trimming pared 1 base from V and 6 bases from J, leaving 3 bases between. Per the germline V gene, CDR1 is SGHVS and CDR2 is FQNEAQ. The CDR3 coding sequence is TGTGCCAGCAGCTTAGGCGATGGCTACACCTTC. Amino acid sequence: CASSLGDGYTF.

CDR3 residues: CASSQGRGPTFYEQYF. The CDR3 DNA follows: TGCGCCAGCAGCCAAGGCAGGGGCCCTACCTTCTACGAGCAGTACTTC. The V gene is TRBV4-1, the J gene TRBJ2-5, with a possible D match to TRBD1 (6 bases). TRBJ2-7 explains the end of the DNA better; the J call may be wrong. The CDR3 is made up of 16 amino acids. Germline V gives CDR1 MGHRA, CDR2 YSYEKL.